A single sample gave rise to the 5 T cell receptor beta chains below, sequenced in a study of T cells in Graves' hyperthyroidism and ophthalmopathy. The source material, RNA transcripts, was used to amplify TCR beta CDR3 regions. A set of HTBI primers served as the primers for a first-round RT-PCR of the TCR CDR3. TCRdb processed the multiplex PCR reads anew with MiXCR; each CDR3 protein has one entry. The data contain 450,000 to 700,000 distinct CDR3 sequences, 46% of them singletons. Sequenced: peripheral blood or thyroid tissue (not recorded which). The receptors derive from a young woman with Graves' hyperthyroidism.

The genes are TRBV12-3 or TRBV12-4 and TRBJ1-2; TRBD1 matches 10 bases. The V segment lost 5 bases and the J segment 2 bases; nucleotides outside the gene matches: 5. The CDR3 runs to 15 residues. The CDR3 is CASSTLGQGNYGYTF. Written as DNA, the CDR3 is TGTGCCAGCAGTACCCTGGGACAGGGGAACTATGGCTACACCTTC.

This clonotype has only a few counts. The V call is TRBV20-1, the J call TRBJ2-2, with D hard to call. The CDR3 totals 12 residues. Germline lookup yields CDR1 DFQATT and CDR2 SNEGSKA (reference sequence). The germline V and J ends were trimmed by 0 bases and 5 bases, with 4 bases remaining between them. CDR3 region: CSARDPTGELFF. The CDR3 nucleotides are TGCAGTGCTAGAGATCCTACCGGGGAGCTGTTTTTT.

This clonotype was counted many times. V is TRBV7-9 and J is TRBJ1-2; a possible D gene is TRBD1 (6 bases). The CDR3 contains 14 residues. Germline lookup yields CDR1 SEHNR and CDR2 FQNEAQ (reference sequence). The ends were cut back, 6 bases at V and 2 bases at J, with 13 bases in the middle. The CDR3 coding sequence is TGTGCCAGCAGGAAGGACAGTCAAAACTATGGCTACACCTTC. Amino acids: CASRKDSQNYGYTF.

This clonotype was counted at least ten times. The chain recombines TRBV20-1 with TRBJ1-2, with TRBD1 identical over 9 bases. This CDR3 has 14 amino acids. The junction had 8 bases not matched to a gene; V was cut back by 5 bases and J by 4 bases. Germline loops: CDR1 DFQATT, CDR2 SNEGSKA (reference sequence). Written as DNA, the CDR3 is TGCAGTGCTCAACAGGGGGCGCAGAGCTATGGCTACACCTTC. Translated: CSAQQGAQSYGYTF.

This clonotype occurred many times. The J gene is TRBJ1-5, the V gene TRBV19, with unresolved D. The CDR3 is 15 amino acids. Germline CDR1 LNHDA, CDR2 SQIVND (reference sequence). V was cut by 3 bases and J by 0 bases, with 9 bases left in between. CDR3 protein: CASSIRTDSNQPQHF. The CDR3, as DNA: TGTGCCAGTAGTATTAGAACGGATAGCAATCAGCCCCAGCATTTT. Supplemented by reference TRBV19 and TRBJ1-5, the full variable domain reads DGGITQSPKYLFRKEGQNVTLSCEQNLNHDAMYWYRQDPGQGLRLIYYSQIVNDFQKGDIAEGYSVSREKKESFPLTVTSAQKNPTAFYLCASSIRTDSNQPQHFGDGTRLSIL.